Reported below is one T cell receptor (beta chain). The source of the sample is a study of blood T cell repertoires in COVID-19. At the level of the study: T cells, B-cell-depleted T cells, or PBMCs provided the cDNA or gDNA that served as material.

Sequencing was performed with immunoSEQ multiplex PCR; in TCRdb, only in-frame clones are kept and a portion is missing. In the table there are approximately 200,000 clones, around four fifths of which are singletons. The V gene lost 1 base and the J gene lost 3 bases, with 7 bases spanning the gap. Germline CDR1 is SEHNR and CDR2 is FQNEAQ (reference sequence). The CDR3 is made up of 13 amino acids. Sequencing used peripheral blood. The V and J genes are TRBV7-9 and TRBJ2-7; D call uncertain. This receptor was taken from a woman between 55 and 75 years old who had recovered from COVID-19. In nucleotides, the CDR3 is TGTGCCAGCAGCTTAGGCCAACTCTACGAGCAGTACTTC. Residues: CASSLGQLYEQYF. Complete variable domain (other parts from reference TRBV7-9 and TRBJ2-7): DTGVSQNPRHKITKRGQNVTFRCDPISEHNRLYWYRQTLGQGPEFLTYFQNEAQLEKSRLLSDRFSAERPKGSFSTLEIQRTEQGDSAMYLCASSLGQLYEQYFGPGTRLTVT.